This T cell receptor beta chain was captured by sequencing in a study of human T cells and chemical hapten exposure. V lost 6 bases, J lost 6 bases, and 2 bases stayed unmatched. The CDR3 loop spans 13 amino acids. Germline V gene sequence: CDR1 MNHNS, CDR2 SASEGT. As processed by the authors: Sample-level TCR yields exhibited a median of approximately 88,000, with a range of about 20,000 to 700,000. TCRdb reprocessed the RACE reads with MiXCR, giving one entry per CDR3 protein. These V and J calls derive from TCRdb rather than the authors' analysis. The sample has some 96,000 distinct CDR3 sequences, 25% to 30% seen once. Time point given: patch test 3, about 24 weeks after DPC sensitization. The treatment was: therapeutic diphenylcyclopropenone sensitization with weekly scalp DPC.

This TCR was sampled from a man in his forties with alopecia areata. Some clones in this sample may be carry-over from other donors' samples. The chain links TRBV6-1 to TRBJ2-1, with 10 nucleotides matching TRBD2. The specimen was whole blood, collected in connection with sensitization to the hapten diphenylcyclopropenone (DPC). The CDR3 DNA follows: TGTGCCAGCAGGCTAGCGGGAGTCAATGAGCAGTTCTTC. Translated, it gives CASRLAGVNEQFF.